This is a list of T cell receptor beta chains from one sample in a study of post-analysis software for immune sequencing data. TCRdb called the PCR reads again in MiXCR, with one record for every CDR3 protein. The sample holds more than 500,000 distinct CDR3 sequences, less than 40% seen once. The material sequenced was blood. Receptors were obtained from a girl aged 2-17 years with multiple sclerosis. The CDR3 runs from the conserved cysteine through the conserved F or W. Fields, in order: J gene, D gene, clone size, V gene, CDR3 protein, CDR3 DNA. A D gene is named only where the DNA matches it firmly. Clone sizes are given selectively: once, few, many, or a class where the clone is expanded.

>TRBJ2-3|NA|many|TRBV7-2
CASSLDTSTDTQYF
TGTGCCAGCAGCTTGGACACTAGCACAGATACGCAGTATTTT
>TRBJ2-1|TRBD2|NA|TRBV5-1
CVSSWGLAGEYNEQFF
TGCGTCAGCAGCTGGGGGCTAGCGGGGGAGTACAATGAGCAGTTCTTC
>TRBJ2-6|TRBD1|NA|TRBV10-3
CAISPGQGPSGANVLTF
TGTGCCATCAGTCCGGGACAGGGGCCCTCTGGGGCCAACGTCCTGACTTTC
>TRBJ2-7|TRBD1|NA|TRBV11-2
CASSQGTGSTGEQYF
TGTGCCAGCAGCCAGGGGACAGGGAGTACGGGCGAGCAGTACTTC
>TRBJ1-2|NA|few|TRBV20-1
CSARRGDYGYTF
TGCAGTGCTAGGAGGGGGGACTATGGCTACACCTTC
>TRBJ2-3|NA|NA|TRBV7-7
CASSPIGGTDTQYF
TGTGCTAGCAGCCCCATCGGAGGCACAGATACGCAGTATTTT
>TRBJ2-5|TRBD2|many|TRBV6-1
CASRTSGQETQYF
TGTGCCAGCAGGACTAGCGGGCAAGAGACCCAGTACTTC
>TRBJ1-1|NA|NA|TRBV5-1
CASSLERVNTEAFF
TGCGCCAGCAGCTTGGAAAGAGTGAACACTGAAGCTTTCTTT
>TRBJ2-3|NA|NA|TRBV29-1
CSVALVETSTDTQYF
TGCAGCGTTGCGTTGGTAGAGACTAGCACAGATACGCAGTATTTT
>TRBJ1-2|TRBD1|few|TRBV6-1
CASRSPTGAFYGYTF
TGTGCCAGCAGATCACCCACAGGGGCTTTTTATGGCTACACCTTC
>TRBJ2-2|NA|NA|TRBV20-1
CSARERLRTGERFF
TGCAGTGCTAGAGAGCGATTAAGGACCGGGGAGCGGTTTTTT
>TRBJ2-3|TRBD1|NA|TRBV20-1
CSASRGQSDTQYF
TGCAGTGCTAGCAGGGGGCAATCAGATACGCAGTATTTT
>TRBJ1-4|NA|once|TRBV29-1
CSVREGSGNEKLFF
TGCAGCGTTCGGGAGGGCAGCGGTAATGAAAAACTGTTTTTT
>TRBJ1-5|NA|few|TRBV6-4
CASSEEGSVEPQHF
TGTGCCAGCAGTGAGGAGGGGAGCGTGGAGCCCCAGCATTTT
>TRBJ1-4|NA|NA|TRBV5-1
CASSLESGNEKLFF
TGCGCCAGCAGCTTGGAGTCGGGAAATGAAAAACTGTTTTTT
>TRBJ1-2|NA|few|TRBV7-9
CASSPQGLSYTF
TGTGCCAGCAGTCCGCAGGGTTTGAGCTACACCTTC
>TRBJ2-3|TRBD1|NA|TRBV6-6
CASSRNRGDTQYF
TGTGCCAGCAGTCGAAACAGGGGAGATACGCAGTATTTT
>TRBJ1-1|NA|few|TRBV29-1
CSVRRPTEAFF
TGCAGCGTTAGGAGACCCACTGAAGCTTTCTTT
>TRBJ2-7|NA|NA|TRBV5-1
CASSLGQLSSYEQYF
TGCGCCAGCAGCTTAGGACAGCTGAGCTCCTACGAGCAGTACTTC
>TRBJ2-7|TRBD2|NA|TRBV20-1
CSARDRRLASEQYF
TGCAGTGCTAGGGACCGAAGACTAGCTTCCGAGCAGTACTTC
>TRBJ2-1|TRBD2|NA|TRBV7-9
CASSQAGGAYNEQFF
TGTGCCAGCAGCCAAGCGGGGGGGGCCTACAATGAGCAGTTCTTC
>TRBJ2-7|NA|NA|TRBV27
CASWEAMGALEQYF
TGTGCCAGCTGGGAGGCTATGGGGGCCCTCGAGCAGTACTTC
>TRBJ2-1|NA|few|TRBV6-5
CASSYHRTPVPSYNEQFF
TGTGCCAGCAGTTATCACCGGACTCCTGTCCCATCCTACAATGAGCAGTTCTTC
>TRBJ2-5|TRBD2|few|TRBV11-3
CASSHGGETQYF
TGTGCCAGCAGCCACGGGGGGGAGACCCAGTACTTC
>TRBJ2-1|NA|once|TRBV7-2
CASSLRPDYLSSCNEQFF
TGTGCCAGCAGCTTAAGGCCGGACTACCTGAGCTCCTGCAATGAGCAGTTCTTC
>TRBJ1-5|NA|NA|TRBV28
CASALPRGAQPQHF
TGTGCCAGCGCTCTCCCGAGGGGGGCACAGCCCCAGCATTTT
>TRBJ2-3|TRBD2|few|TRBV4-1
CASSQDPSGGATNTDTQYF
TGCGCCAGCAGCCAAGATCCTAGCGGGGGGGCCACTAACACAGATACGCAGTATTTT
>TRBJ1-3|NA|NA|TRBV10-3
CASEDGSGNTIYF
TGTGCCTCGGAGGACGGCTCTGGAAACACCATATATTTT
>TRBJ1-2|NA|few|TRBV28
CASSLFRSANYGYTF
TGTGCCAGCAGTTTATTTCGGTCAGCTAACTATGGCTACACCTTC
>TRBJ2-3|TRBD2|NA|TRBV15
CATSRGGTSGDKEDTQYF
TGTGCCACCAGCAGAGGCGGGACTAGCGGGGACAAGGAGGATACGCAGTATTTT
>TRBJ1-3|NA|NA|TRBV3-1
CASSQVGGSGNTIYF
TGTGCCAGCAGCCAAGTTGGGGGCTCTGGAAACACCATATATTTT
>TRBJ1-4|TRBD1|few|TRBV7-9
CASKGDRGRGEKLFF
TGTGCCAGCAAGGGAGACAGGGGGAGAGGTGAAAAACTGTTTTTT
>TRBJ2-6|TRBD1|few|TRBV5-5
CASSFDSSGQITSSGANVLTF
TGTGCCAGCAGCTTCGATTCGTCGGGACAGATCACCAGCTCTGGGGCCAACGTCCTGACTTTC
>TRBJ2-5|NA|NA|TRBV6-5
CASSYDRSQYF
TGTGCCAGCAGTTACGATCGGTCCCAGTACTTC
>TRBJ1-2|NA|few|TRBV5-1
CASSLSKGETYGYTF
TGCGCCAGCAGCTTGTCTAAGGGGGAGACCTATGGCTACACCTTC
>TRBJ1-1|NA|once|TRBV20-1
CSARVGTGIEAFF
TGCAGTGCTAGAGTCGGGACGGGCATTGAAGCTTTCTTT
>TRBJ2-7|NA|few|TRBV5-1
CASSLFRVRAPTLTYEQYF
TGCGCCAGCAGCTTATTTCGGGTCAGGGCACCCACCCTTACCTACGAGCAGTACTTC